Detailed here is one T cell receptor (beta chain). This clonotype has a count of ten or more. It has no known antigen specificity. Base qualities are not recorded, but no much larger clone differs from it by a single base. Taken from the germline V gene, the CDR1 and CDR2 loops are MRHNA and SNTAGT. Reading from cysteine to phenylalanine, the CDR3 counts 14 amino acids. Solely the CDR3 DNA is kept, with 42 bases framed from the first base. V and J are truncated by 2 bases and 0 bases respectively, leaving an intervening sequence of 2 bases. All donors were healthy Caucasians. Three pairs of female monozygotic twins, all aged roughly 18 to 29 years, made up the twin cohort. Miltenyi CD45RO+ enrichment and human naive T-cell isolation kits were used to isolate memory (CD45RO+) and naive T cells from PBMC. The data originate from a study of identical twins (dated by TCRdb to about 2016). About the full investigation: TCR alpha and beta repertoires from monozygotic twins, unrelated adults of various ages and cord blood were deep-sequenced to test whether fetal clonotypes persist. Replicate twin experiments were performed at different times using different library preparation protocols to rule out contamination.

What the study reported, not specific to this receptor: Compared with coincidental sharing between unrelated individuals, an excess of low generation-probability sequences was observed among out-of-frame TCR alpha sequences shared between twins. In monozygotic twins, out-of-frame TCR alpha sharing was systematically underestimated by recombination models, although the models agreed with sharing between unrelated individuals. In beta out-of-frame sequences, excess twin sharing was weaker, because having fewer shared sequences lowered the signal-to-noise ratio. Because the same donors could not be followed over many years, the conclusions relied on cross-sectional statistical analysis. Invariant T cells such as MAIT and iNKT could partly confound zero-insertion analyses, though diverse VJ usage argued against this for most clonotypes. Abundant cord blood beta clonotypes had fewer insertions, young adult naive repertoires showed a similar but weaker trend, and memory repertoires showed no such trend.

Library construction relied on 5' RACE. This sample was sequenced with an Illumina HiSeq 2000. A universal primer binding site was introduced by template switching, and a unique molecular identifier was present in the final cDNA, enabling accurate counting of TCR cDNA molecules. Specific primers in the conserved constant-segment region were used to synthesize first-strand cDNA for TCR alpha and beta chains. Each cDNA library was double barcoded, with a SMART-Mk sample barcode plus Illumina barcodes, to control for contamination. Two successive PCR steps introduced TruSeq adapter sequences along with Illumina sample barcodes. The TCR alpha and beta cDNA libraries were sequenced on the Illumina HiSeq platform using custom primers. The paper's processing steps were these. Unique molecular identifiers were extracted from raw reads with MiGEC, and CDR3 positions were determined with MiXCR. Recombination models were inferred per individual with the repgenHMM and IGoR tools using an EM algorithm. The analysis of shared clonotypes was done with the tcR package in R, with sharing normalized by the product of cloneset sizes. Out-of-frame nonproductive sequences were analyzed to study raw recombination free of thymic and clonal selection effects. TCRdb reprocessing: public reads trimmed at Q25 with fastp, clones called with MiXCR, in-frame beta chains kept. All rows with the same CDR3 protein become a single entry with the most common DNA and genes. The V and J calls were not made by the authors but by TCRdb's processing. This sample is represented by some 250,000 distinct CDR3 sequences; roughly 13% of them were singletons. The ten top clones hold 3.5% to 5% of the sample.

The same specimen was also included in a second study, on yellow fever vaccine responses in identical twins. As described in the second report: According to the authors, the vaccine-induced T cell response in identical twins seemed to be partly convergent and partly specific to each individual. In the study, vaccine-responding T cell clones were precisely tracked in identical twins.

This chain is built from TRBV6-4 and TRBJ2-6, with the D gene uncertain. The receptor was isolated from a woman in her late teens or twenties in good health. Sequencing was done on a sample of memory (CD45RO+) T cells sorted from blood. The cell subset or site tag for this specimen amounts to: CD45RO+ enriched T cells. The DNA sequence is as follows: TGTGCCAGCAGTGACAACTCTGGGGCCAACGTCCTGACTTTC. The translation is CASSDNSGANVLTF.